These 15 T cell receptor beta chains share one sample of origin, sequenced in a study of blood T cell repertoires in COVID-19. Profiling relied on immunoSEQ multiplex PCR, and the TCRdb table lists in-frame clones only, not all of them. The profile covers 150,000 to 200,000 clones, with roughly 80% appearing a single time and around 2.8% taken by the ten largest. Material: peripheral blood. All receptors derive from a man aged 65 to 85 with acute or convalescent COVID-19.

The V and J genes are TRBV6-5 and TRBJ2-1, with 10 bases lining up with TRBD2. The CDR3 loop spans 15 amino acids. Germline CDR1 is MNHEY and CDR2 is SVGAGI. The junction had 5 bases not matched to a gene; V was cut back by 2 bases and J by 7 bases. The CDR3 region has the DNA TGTGCCAGCAGTTACAGGGTAGCGGGGGGAAATGAGCAGTTCTTC. The encoded protein is CASSYRVAGGNEQFF.

A few counts support this clone. The chain combines TRBV10-2 with TRBJ1-2, with D uncertain. This CDR3 is built from 11 residues. V lost 8 bases and J 8 bases, leaving 12 bases between the germline ends. CDR1 WSHSY and CDR2 SAAADI come from the germline V gene. The CDR3 DNA reads TGCGCCAGCCTATCACCCGCAGGCTACACCTTC. Amino acids: CASLSPAGYTF.

The J gene is TRBJ1-5, the V gene TRBV28, with D perhaps matching TRBD1 (6 bases). The CDR3 has 16 amino acids. Trimming took 3 bases from V and 6 from J, leaving 18 bases between them. The germline CDR1 and CDR2 sequences are MDHEN and SYDVKM. The CDR3: CASSFGLGGGGQPQHF. The DNA for the CDR3 is TGTGCCAGCAGTTTCGGTCTTGGGGGCGGGGGTCAGCCCCAGCATTTT.

V gene TRBV19 combines with J gene TRBJ1-5; D gene uncertain. Trimming shortened V by 2 bases and J by 6 bases, and 11 bases separated the two germline ends. Germline-derived CDR1 and CDR2 are LNHDA and SQIVND (reference sequence). The CDR3 sequence is 14 residues long. In DNA form, the CDR3 reads TGTGCCAGTAGTATAATTCCCAGGATTCAGCCCCAGCATTTT. Its protein product is CASSIIPRIQPQHF.

Here the CDR3 reads CASSLAGTDTQYF. The CDR3 nucleotides read TGTGCCAGCTCGCTAGCGGGGACAGATACGCAGTATTTT. The gene calls are TRBV12-3 or TRBV12-4 and TRBJ2-3; 9 bases line up with TRBD2. The CDR3 consists of 13 residues. V was pared by 8 bases and J by 3 bases, with 3 bases of the junction left unmatched.

The CDR3 protein is CASRRTTNTEAFF. The CDR3 region has the DNA TGTGCCAGTAGGCGGACAACAAACACTGAAGCTTTCTTT. This chain uses TRBV19 with TRBJ1-1; the D gene is possibly TRBD1 (5 bases). In germline, CDR1 is LNHDA, CDR2 SQIVND (reference sequence). Trimming shortened V by 6 bases and J by 2 bases, and 10 bases separated the two germline ends. CDR3 size: 13 residues.

The rearrangement uses TRBV5-4 and TRBJ1-4; 11 bases are shared with TRBD1. V trimming: 2 bases; J trimming: 8 bases; junction bases outside the gene matches: 5. The CDR3 covers 15 residues. Germline CDR1 is SGHNT and CDR2 is YYREEE (reference sequence). CDR3 DNA sequence: TGTGCCAGCAGCTTAAGGACAGGGGGCGTGGAAAAACTGTTTTTT. Amino acids: CASSLRTGGVEKLFF.

The V gene is TRBV28, the J gene TRBJ2-5; perhaps TRBD2 as D (5 bases). The CDR3 length is 15 residues. The germline gives CDR1 MDHEN, CDR2 SYDVKM. V was trimmed by 6 bases and J by 3 bases, leaving 17 bases between them. The CDR3 sequence: CASRPRGIVEETQYF. Here the CDR3 DNA reads TGTGCCAGCAGACCACGAGGGATCGTGGAAGAGACCCAGTACTTC.

V is TRBV25-1 and J is TRBJ2-7, with TRBD2 as a possible D gene (5 bases). CDR1 and CDR2 from the germline V gene are MGHDK and SYGVNS. Trimming left V 3 bases short and J 3 bases short, with 15 bases between. The CDR3 spans 15 residues. DNA of the CDR3: TGTGCCAGCAGTGATCCCACCGGGGTTAACTACGAGCAGTACTTC. Translation: CASSDPTGVNYEQYF.

The gene calls are TRBV19 and TRBJ1-1, with TRBD1 identical over 7 bases. Germline V gives CDR1 LNHDA, CDR2 SQIVND (reference sequence). J was trimmed by 1 base and V by 9 bases; bases with no gene match: 5. This CDR3 comprises 13 residues. CDR3 amino acids: CASGQESNTEAFF. In DNA, the CDR3 is TGTGCCAGCGGACAGGAGTCGAACACTGAAGCTTTCTTT. Together with reference TRBV19 and TRBJ1-1, the CDR3 gives the full variable domain: DGGITQSPKYLFRKEGQNVTLSCEQNLNHDAMYWYRQDPGQGLRLIYYSQIVNDFQKGDIAEGYSVSREKKESFPLTVTSAQKNPTAFYLCASGQESNTEAFFGQGTRLTVV.

The J gene is TRBJ1-2, the V gene TRBV11-2, with D unresolved. The CDR3 length is 12 residues. CDR1 is SGHAT and CDR2 is FQNNGV in the germline V gene. Deletions cut 3 bases from V and 6 bases from J, with 8 bases between. The CDR3 bases are TGTGCCAGCAGCTTCCAGTCCCATGGCTACACCTTC. Its translation is CASSFQSHGYTF.

The chain joins TRBV5-1 to TRBJ2-5; perhaps TRBD1 as D (5 bases). The CDR3 has 16 residues. V lost 0 bases and J lost 4, with 16 bases in between. Germline values: CDR1 SGHRS, CDR2 YFSETQ. The CDR3 loop is CASSLALPRGGETQYF. The CDR3 DNA follows: TGCGCCAGCAGCTTGGCCCTACCAAGGGGCGGAGAGACCCAGTACTTC.

This clone has only one observation. The V and J genes are TRBV7-6 and TRBJ2-5, with D possibly matching TRBD1 (5 bases). Germline V CDR1 and CDR2: SGHVS, FNYEAQ. The CDR3 consists of 14 residues. Trimming shortened V by 5 bases and J by 7 bases, and 17 bases separated the two germline ends. This CDR3 reads CASSTGAGMGTQYF. CDR3 sequence (DNA): TGTGCCAGCAGCACAGGTGCAGGGATGGGGACCCAGTACTTC.

The chain carries TRBV7-8 and TRBJ1-2; a weak D match, TRBD1 (5 bases). Per the germline V gene, CDR1 is SGHVS and CDR2 is FQNEAQ. The CDR3 sequence is 15 residues long. V gave up 5 bases and J gave up 3 bases, with 16 bases separating them. The chain's CDR3 is CASSPRRGGDYGYTF. In DNA, the CDR3 is TGTGCCAGCAGCCCCAGGCGGGGGGGGGACTATGGCTACACCTTC.

The CDR3 DNA follows: TGTGCCTGGAGTGTACGGCAGGGTGTTTGGAATGAGCAGTTCTTC. Its translation is CAWSVRQGVWNEQFF. V usage is TRBV30 and J usage is TRBJ2-1; maybe TRBD1 (5 bases). The V end was cut by 0 bases, the J end by 7 bases, with 16 bases between. The length of the CDR3 is 15 residues. Per the germline V gene, CDR1 is GTSNPN and CDR2 is SVGIG (reference sequence). The full variable domain, its missing parts supplied by reference TRBV30 and TRBJ2-1, is SQTIHQWPATLVQPVGSPLSLECTVEGTSNPNLYWYRQAAGRGLQLLFYSVGIGQISSEVPQNLSASRPQDRQFILSSKKLLLSDSGFYLCAWSVRQGVWNEQFFGPGTRLTVL.